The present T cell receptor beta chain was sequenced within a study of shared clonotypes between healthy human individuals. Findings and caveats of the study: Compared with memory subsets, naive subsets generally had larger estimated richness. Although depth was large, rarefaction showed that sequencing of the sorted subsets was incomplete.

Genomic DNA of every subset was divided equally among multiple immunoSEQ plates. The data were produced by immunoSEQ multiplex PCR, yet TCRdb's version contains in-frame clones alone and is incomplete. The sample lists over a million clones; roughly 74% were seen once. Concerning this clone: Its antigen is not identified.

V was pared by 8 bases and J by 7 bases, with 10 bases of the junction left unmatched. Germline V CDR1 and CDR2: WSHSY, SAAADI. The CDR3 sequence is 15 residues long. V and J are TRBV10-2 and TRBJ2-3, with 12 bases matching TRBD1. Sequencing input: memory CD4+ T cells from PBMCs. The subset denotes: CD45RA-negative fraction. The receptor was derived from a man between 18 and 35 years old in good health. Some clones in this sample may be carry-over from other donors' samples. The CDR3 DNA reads TGCGCCAGCCGAGGGACAGGGGGCGTTATATATACGCAGTATTTT. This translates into CASRGTGGVIYTQYF.